Listed here are 30 T cell receptor beta chains from one sample, sequenced in a study of STAT5B mutations in CD4+ large granular lymphocyte leukemia. The table came from immunoSEQ multiplex PCR; TCRdb's copy has only in-frame clones and leaves some out. The sample gives approximately 33,000 clones, 69% of which show up once; around 2.5% is in the top ten. Input material: CD4+ T cells from blood buffy coats. These receptors all come from a human donor in good health.

This clone was recorded a few times. The chain is built from TRBV5-1 and TRBJ1-2, with TRBD1 identical over 8 bases. Trimming cost V 4 bases and J 3 bases; bases outside gene matches: 2. This CDR3 is 13 amino acids long. CDR1 and CDR2 (germline): SGHRS, YFSETQ. CDR3: CASSVTGDYGYTF. The DNA for the CDR3 is TGCGCCAGCAGCGTGACAGGGGACTATGGCTACACCTTC.

This chain links TRBV5-6 with TRBJ2-5; tentative D call: TRBD2 (7 bases). The V and J ends lost 0 bases and 4 bases respectively, with 10 bases between them. Germline assignment: CDR1 SGHDT and CDR2 YYEEEE. This CDR3 is 14 amino acids long. The DNA of the CDR3 is TGTGCCAGCAGCTTGGAAAGGGGGGGAGAGACCCAGTACTTC. Translation gives CASSLERGGETQYF.

This clone was recorded a few times. The CDR3 spells CASSFAGGLQETQYF. The CDR3 region has the DNA TGCGCCAGCAGCTTTGCGGGGGGGCTCCAAGAGACCCAGTACTTC. The chain employs TRBV5-1 and TRBJ2-5, with TRBD2 identical over 9 bases. From germline, CDR1 is SGHRS and CDR2 YFSETQ. Trimming took 2 bases from V and 1 from J; bases not matched to a gene: 3. This CDR3 has 15 amino acids.

The gene calls are TRBV2 and TRBJ2-1; possible D gene TRBD2, 6 bases. CDR1 and CDR2 (germline): SNHLY, FYNNEI. This CDR3 has 15 amino acids. The V and J ends lost 7 bases and 5 bases respectively, with 18 bases between them. DNA of the CDR3: TGTGCCAGCAAGGAGGGAGGACTAAAGAACAATGAGCAGTTCTTC. Amino acids: CASKEGGLKNNEQFF.

This clone was seen more than once but under ten times. This chain connects TRBV5-1 to TRBJ2-5, with 8 nucleotides matching TRBD2. This CDR3 spans 14 amino acids. Germline-derived CDR1 and CDR2 are SGHRS and YFSETQ. V was pared by 4 bases and J by 4 bases, with 6 bases of the junction left unmatched. CDR3 in DNA: TGCGCCAGCAGCACGCGGGGGGCTTTAGAGACCCAGTACTTC. It is translated as CASSTRGALETQYF.

This clone was seen a few times. This sequence joins TRBV28 and TRBJ2-7; a weak D match, TRBD2 (5 bases). From germline, CDR1 is MDHEN and CDR2 SYDVKM. V gave up 6 bases and J gave up 2 bases, with 17 bases separating them. This CDR3 spans 15 amino acids. The CDR3 loop reads CASRPEGFQAYEQYF. The CDR3 bases are TGTGCCAGCAGGCCTGAGGGCTTCCAGGCCTACGAGCAGTACTTC.

This rearrangement joins TRBV12-2 to TRBJ1-4. TRBV12-2 is described as a pseudogene. The CDR3 is 17 residues long. The chain's CDR3 is CASRSRGSGTAARKLFF. The CDR3 coding sequence is TGTGCAAGTCGCTCTAGAGGCTCCGGGACCGCGGCTAGAAAACTGTTTTTT.

The rearrangement uses TRBV6-5 and TRBJ1-1; 8 positions match TRBD1. Germline loops: CDR1 MNHEY, CDR2 SVGAGI. After removal of 4 bases from V and 3 bases from J, the junction contained 7 bases not matched to a gene. CDR3 length equals 15 residues. CDR3 nucleotides: TGTGCCAGCAGTTCCCGGACAGGGACCTACACTGAAGCTTTCTTT. This translates into CASSSRTGTYTEAFF.

The chain employs TRBV2 and TRBJ1-2; 8 nucleotides align to TRBD1. V lost 8 bases and J lost 4; bases outside the gene matches: 6. The CDR3 contains 13 residues. The germline gives CDR1 SNHLY, CDR2 FYNNEI. The CDR3 region is CASGQGGGYGYTF. The CDR3 nucleotides read TGTGCCAGCGGACAGGGCGGAGGCTATGGCTACACCTTC.

This clone occurred a few times. The chain employs TRBV5-4 and TRBJ1-1; the D gene is possibly TRBD1 (5 bases). The V end was cut by 0 bases, the J end by 1 base, with 7 bases between. The germline gives CDR1 SGHNT, CDR2 YYREEE (reference sequence). This CDR3 has 14 amino acids. For the CDR3, the DNA is TGTGCCAGCAGCTTGGGGGGCGCGAACACTGAAGCTTTCTTT. Protein sequence: CASSLGGANTEAFF. The full variable domain, with the rest looked up from reference TRBV5-4 and TRBJ1-1, is ETGVTQSPTHLIKTRGQQVTLRCSSQSGHNTVSWYQQALGQGPQFIFQYYREEENGRGNFPPRFSGLQFPNYSSELNVNALELDDSALYLCASSLGGANTEAFFGQGTRLTVV.

The gene calls are TRBV6-1 and TRBJ1-3; D gene uncertain. CDR1 and CDR2 (germline): MNHNS, SASEGT. CDR3 length: 15 amino acids. With 3 bases removed from V and 2 bases from J, the gap between germline ends came to 11 bases. The chain's CDR3 is CASSEGILPGNTIYF. CDR3 DNA sequence: TGTGCCAGCAGTGAGGGAATACTCCCTGGAAACACCATATATTTT.

The chain is built from TRBV25-1 and TRBJ2-1, with 7 bases fitting TRBD2. The V segment lost 6 bases and the J segment 2 bases; nucleotides outside the gene matches: 4. This CDR3 contains 14 residues. Germline assignment: CDR1 MGHDK and CDR2 SYGVNS. This CDR3 is CASRESGAYNEQFF. The CDR3 DNA is TGTGCCAGCAGGGAGAGCGGGGCCTACAATGAGCAGTTCTTC.

The chain is built from TRBV25-1 and TRBJ2-5, with unresolved D. CDR1 MGHDK and CDR2 SYGVNS come from the germline V gene. The CDR3 runs to 14 residues. Deletions cut 6 bases from V and 3 bases from J, with 14 bases between. CDR3 protein: CASRGYYWEETQYF. CDR3 DNA sequence: TGTGCCAGCAGGGGGTATTATTGGGAAGAGACCCAGTACTTC.

The rearrangement links TRBV27 to TRBJ2-6; unclear D gene. Germline-derived CDR1 and CDR2 are MNHEY and SMNVEV (reference sequence). The V gene lost 3 bases and the J gene lost 1 base, with 4 bases spanning the gap. This CDR3 is 14 amino acids long. Here the CDR3 DNA reads TGTGCCAGCAGTTTCGCTTCTGGGGCCAACGTCCTGACTTTC. Residues: CASSFASGANVLTF.

CDR3 protein: CASSLYLAGAPYEQYF. In DNA form, the CDR3 reads TGCGCCAGCAGCTTGTACCTAGCGGGGGCCCCCTACGAGCAGTACTTC. J is TRBJ2-7 and V is TRBV5-1; 10 bases fit TRBD2. The germline V gene has CDR1 SGHRS and CDR2 YFSETQ. After removal of 1 base from V and 2 bases from J, the junction contained 6 bases not matched to a gene. The CDR3 totals 16 residues.

The chain employs TRBV6-5 and TRBJ2-3; either TRBD1 or TRBD2 may fit D (6 bases each). The length of the CDR3 is 15 residues. Germline V gene lookup returns CDR1 MNHEY and CDR2 SVGAGI. Trimming stripped 7 bases from V and 0 bases from J, with 14 bases between. CDR3 in DNA: TGTGCCAGCACTAAAGGGGGGATGAGCACAGATACGCAGTATTTT. This encodes CASTKGGMSTDTQYF.

V gene TRBV19 combines with J gene TRBJ1-2; the D gene is possibly TRBD1 (5 bases). Trimming stripped 1 base from V and 8 bases from J, with 11 bases between. The CDR3 runs to 13 residues. Germline V gene data show CDR1 as LNHDA and CDR2 as SQIVND (reference sequence). CDR3 loop: CASSIGQGRGYTF. The CDR3 nucleotides are TGTGCCAGTAGTATAGGGCAGGGACGCGGCTACACCTTC.

The J gene is TRBJ1-5, the V gene TRBV2, with 7 bases identical to TRBD1. The length of the CDR3 is 14 residues. Trimming at V came to 7 bases and at J to 7 bases, leaving 10 bases not matched to a gene. From germline, CDR1 is SNHLY and CDR2 FYNNEI. CDR3 loop: CASTETGPGQPQHF. DNA of the CDR3: TGTGCCAGCACCGAGACAGGGCCGGGCCAGCCCCAGCATTTT.

The V gene is TRBV6-6, the J gene TRBJ1-2; perhaps TRBD1 as D (6 bases). The CDR3 runs to 14 residues. V shed 2 bases and J shed 8 bases, with 15 bases lying between them. Per the germline V gene, CDR1 is MNHNY and CDR2 is SVGAGI (reference sequence). This CDR3 reads CASSYTGQPRGYTF. CDR3 bases: TGTGCCAGCAGTTACACTGGACAGCCGCGCGGCTACACCTTC.

The chain uses TRBV2 and TRBJ1-2; D call uncertain. CDR1 SNHLY and CDR2 FYNNEI come from the germline V gene. The V gene lost 6 bases and the J gene lost 7 bases, with 9 bases spanning the gap. This CDR3 has 11 amino acids. DNA of the CDR3: TGTGCCAGCAGCCAAGGGAGTGGCTACACCTTC. Translating it yields CASSQGSGYTF.

V usage is TRBV7-2 and J usage is TRBJ2-3, with TRBD1 identical over 7 bases. Germline values: CDR1 SGHTA, CDR2 FQGNSA. CDR3 length: 15 amino acids. V gave up 7 bases and J gave up 0 bases; unmatched junction bases: 7. DNA for the CDR3: TGTGCCAGCAAAAGGTTGGGACAGAGCACAGATACGCAGTATTTT. It yields the protein CASKRLGQSTDTQYF. The full variable domain, completed using reference TRBV7-2 and TRBJ2-3, is GAGVSQSPSNKVTEKGKDVELRCDPISGHTALYWYRQSLGQGLEFLIYFQGNSAPDKSGLPSDRFSAERTGGSVSTLTIQRTQQEDSAVYLCASKRLGQSTDTQYFGPGTRLTVL.

This clone was seen more than once but under ten times. The CDR3 DNA reads TGTGCCAGCAGCTTAGCGTTGCTAGATACGCAGTATTTT. Amino acids: CASSLALLDTQYF. The chain joins TRBV7-9 to TRBJ2-3; D not resolved. The CDR3 covers 13 residues. Germline CDR1 reads SEHNR; CDR2 reads FQNEAQ (reference sequence). Trimming stripped 0 bases from V and 5 bases from J, with 6 bases between.

This rearrangement joins TRBV5-1 to TRBJ1-1; D is unclear. V lost 0 bases and J 8 bases, leaving 17 bases between the germline ends. Germline V gene data show CDR1 as SGHRS and CDR2 as YFSETQ. CDR3 size: 15 residues. The CDR3 here is CASSLVPQTGREAFF. The CDR3 region has the DNA TGCGCCAGCAGCTTGGTTCCCCAGACTGGGAGAGAAGCTTTCTTT.

The chain joins TRBV15 to TRBJ1-4; D remains unclear. Per germline, CDR1 LNHNV and CDR2 YYDKDF (reference sequence). V was pared by 3 bases and J by 2 bases, with 16 bases between. This CDR3 is 17 amino acids long. The CDR3 here is CATSRAGGRATNEKLFF. The CDR3 bases are TGTGCCACCAGCAGGGCTGGTGGGAGGGCCACTAATGAAAAACTGTTTTTT.

CDR3 nucleotides: TGCGCCAGCAGACTAGGACAGGGGCCGTACAATGAGCAGTTCTTC. Encoded protein: CASRLGQGPYNEQFF. The V call is TRBV5-1, the J call TRBJ2-1; 9 nucleotides align to TRBD1. The CDR3 is 15 residues long. Germline V gene data show CDR1 as SGHRS and CDR2 as YFSETQ. Trimming took 5 bases from V and 4 from J; bases not matched to a gene: 7.

This clone was counted a single time. The CDR3 spells CASSQVGGQTYEQYF. The CDR3 DNA sequence: TGCGCCAGCAGCCAAGTAGGGGGACAGACCTACGAGCAGTACTTC. V usage is TRBV4-1 and J usage is TRBJ2-7; 7 bases agree with TRBD1. V trimming: 1 base; J trimming: 2 bases; junction bases outside the gene matches: 5. The germline V gene encodes CDR1 MGHRA and CDR2 YSYEKL. The CDR3 is made up of 15 amino acids.

This chain connects TRBV5-8 to TRBJ1-6, with 9 bases that match TRBD1. The CDR3 has 16 amino acids. V was clipped by 5 bases and J by 9 bases; unmatched bases: 12. Germline CDR1 SGHTS, CDR2 YDEGEE. This CDR3 is CASRRRDREGSSPLHF. The CDR3 DNA reads as TGTGCCAGCAGACGTCGGGACAGGGAGGGTAGTTCACCCCTCCACTTT.

In this sample, this clone turned up a few times. The chain combines TRBV2 with TRBJ1-6, with D tentatively TRBD1 (5 bases). V was pared by 2 bases and J by 15 bases, with 8 bases between. Germline V lookup: CDR1 SNHLY, CDR2 FYNNEI. The length of the CDR3 is 11 residues. This CDR3 is CASSERGVLHF. CDR3 DNA sequence: TGTGCCAGCAGTGAAAGAGGGGTCCTCCACTTT.

This clone was counted a few times. This chain links TRBV19 with TRBJ1-2; perhaps TRBD1 as D (5 bases). Germline CDR1 is LNHDA and CDR2 is SQIVND (reference sequence). Trimming removed 11 bases at V and 4 bases at J, with 26 bases between. The CDR3 covers 16 residues. The CDR3 DNA is TGTGCCTCCCAGGCCGTGGGGACCAGCGGCTTCTATGGCTACACCTTC. This translates into CASQAVGTSGFYGYTF.

The sample holds a few counts of this clone. The chain uses TRBV7-9 and TRBJ2-7; D is perhaps TRBD2 (5 bases). Trimming stripped 5 bases from V and 4 bases from J, with 15 bases between. There are 14 residues in the CDR3. The germline CDR1 and CDR2 sequences are SEHNR and FQNEAQ (reference sequence). The CDR3 coding sequence is TGTGCCAGCAGCCCCCCGCCGGGAAATTACGAGCAGTACTTC. It translates to CASSPPPGNYEQYF. The variable domain in full, completed from reference TRBV7-9 and TRBJ2-7, reads DTGVSQNPRHKITKRGQNVTFRCDPISEHNRLYWYRQTLGQGPEFLTYFQNEAQLEKSRLLSDRFSAERPKGSFSTLEIQRTEQGDSAMYLCASSPPPGNYEQYFGPGTRLTVT.